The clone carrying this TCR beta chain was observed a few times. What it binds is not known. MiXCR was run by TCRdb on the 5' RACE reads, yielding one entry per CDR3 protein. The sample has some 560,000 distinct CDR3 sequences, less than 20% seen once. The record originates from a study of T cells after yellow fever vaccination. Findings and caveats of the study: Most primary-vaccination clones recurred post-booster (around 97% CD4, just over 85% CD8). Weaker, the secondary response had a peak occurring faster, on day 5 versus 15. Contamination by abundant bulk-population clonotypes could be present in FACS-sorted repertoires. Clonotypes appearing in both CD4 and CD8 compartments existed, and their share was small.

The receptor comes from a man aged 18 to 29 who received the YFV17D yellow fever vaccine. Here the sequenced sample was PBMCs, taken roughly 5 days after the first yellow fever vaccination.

In DNA form, the CDR3 reads TGTGCCAGCAGCTTAGTGGGTCGTATGGGGGGGGGAAACATTCAGTACTTC. It codes for CASSLVGRMGGGNIQYF. This chain joins TRBV7-2 and TRBJ2-4; 7 bases match TRBD2. The germline V gene encodes CDR1 SGHTA and CDR2 FQGNSA. V trimming: 1 base; J trimming: 6 bases; junction bases outside the gene matches: 12. The CDR3 loop spans 17 amino acids.